Sequencing of this T cell receptor (beta chain) was carried out in a study of T cell changes during pregnancy in multiple sclerosis. Sequencing used immunoSEQ multiplex PCR; TCRdb keeps in-frame clones, though not all of them. The sample has more than 75,000 clones, over 90% seen once. This receptor was identified in a female donor with multiple sclerosis, enrolled in a pregnancy study. The source was peripheral blood, collected in the third trimester of pregnancy.

CDR3 sequence: CASSPMETSYGYTF. The CDR3 DNA reads as TGTGCCAGCTCACCAATGGAGACTAGCTATGGCTACACCTTC. The rearrangement joins TRBV18 to TRBJ1-2; D gene ambiguous. V was cut by 2 bases and J by 4 bases, with 11 bases left in between. The CDR3 runs 14 residues. Germline V gene data show CDR1 as KGHSH and CDR2 as LQKENI.